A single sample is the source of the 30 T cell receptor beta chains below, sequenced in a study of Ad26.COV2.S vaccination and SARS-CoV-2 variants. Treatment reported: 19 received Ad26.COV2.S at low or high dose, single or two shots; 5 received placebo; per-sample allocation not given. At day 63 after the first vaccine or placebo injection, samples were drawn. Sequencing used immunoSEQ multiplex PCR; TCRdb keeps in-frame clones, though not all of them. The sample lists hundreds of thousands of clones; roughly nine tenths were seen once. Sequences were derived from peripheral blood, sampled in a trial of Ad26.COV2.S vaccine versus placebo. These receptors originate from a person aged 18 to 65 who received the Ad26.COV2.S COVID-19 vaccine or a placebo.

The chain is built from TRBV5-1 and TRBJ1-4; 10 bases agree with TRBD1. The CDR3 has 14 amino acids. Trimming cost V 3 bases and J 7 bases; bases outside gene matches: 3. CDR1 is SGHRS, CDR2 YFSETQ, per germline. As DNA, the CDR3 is TGCGCCAGCAGCTCTAGGGACAGGGGTGAAAAACTGTTTTTT. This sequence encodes CASSSRDRGEKLFF. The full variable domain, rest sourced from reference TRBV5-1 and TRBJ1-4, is KAGVTQTPRYLIKTRGQQVTLSCSPISGHRSVSWYQQTPGQGLQFLFEYFSETQRNKGNFPGRFSGRQFSNSRSEMNVSTLELGDSALYLCASSSRDRGEKLFFGSGTQLSVL.

The CDR3 here is CASSLGSGSAEAFF. The CDR3 DNA reads as TGTGCCAGCAGCTTAGGGTCGGGGTCTGCTGAAGCTTTCTTT. The rearrangement uses TRBV13 and TRBJ1-1; D not certain. Per the germline V gene, CDR1 is PRHDT and CDR2 is FYEKMQ (reference sequence). V lost 0 bases to trimming and J lost 6 bases, with 11 bases between them. This CDR3 spans 14 amino acids.

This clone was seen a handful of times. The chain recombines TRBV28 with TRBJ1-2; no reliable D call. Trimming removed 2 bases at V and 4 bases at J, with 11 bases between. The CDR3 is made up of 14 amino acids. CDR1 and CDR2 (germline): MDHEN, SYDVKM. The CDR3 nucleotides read TGTGCCAGCAGTTTAGACCAGCCGAGCTATGGCTACACCTTC. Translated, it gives CASSLDQPSYGYTF.

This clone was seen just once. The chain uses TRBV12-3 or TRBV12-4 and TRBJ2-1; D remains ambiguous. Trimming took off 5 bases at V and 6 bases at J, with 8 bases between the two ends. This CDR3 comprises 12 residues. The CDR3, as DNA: TGTGCCAGCAGTCTCCACGGCAATGAGCAGTTCTTC. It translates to CASSLHGNEQFF.

This CDR3 is CASSGGGGSGSFYEQYF. CDR3 DNA: TGTGCCAGCAGCGGTGGGGGAGGTAGCGGGAGTTTCTACGAGCAGTACTTC. This rearrangement joins TRBV7-9 to TRBJ2-7; 9 bases map to TRBD2. The CDR3 is 17 residues long. Germline lookup yields CDR1 SEHNR and CDR2 FQNEAQ (reference sequence). V trimming: 5 bases; J trimming: 3 bases; junction bases outside the gene matches: 14.

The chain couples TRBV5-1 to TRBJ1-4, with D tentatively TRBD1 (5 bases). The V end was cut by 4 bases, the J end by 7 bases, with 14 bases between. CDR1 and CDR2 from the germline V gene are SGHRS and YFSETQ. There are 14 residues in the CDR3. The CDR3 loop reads CASSLTGGSEKLFF. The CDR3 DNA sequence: TGCGCCAGCAGCCTGACCGGGGGTAGTGAAAAACTGTTTTTT.

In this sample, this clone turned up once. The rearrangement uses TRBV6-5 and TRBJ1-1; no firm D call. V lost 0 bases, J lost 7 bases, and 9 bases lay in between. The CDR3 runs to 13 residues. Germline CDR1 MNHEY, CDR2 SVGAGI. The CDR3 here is CASSYSGQVEAFF. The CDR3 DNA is TGTGCCAGCAGTTACTCCGGGCAGGTTGAAGCTTTCTTT.

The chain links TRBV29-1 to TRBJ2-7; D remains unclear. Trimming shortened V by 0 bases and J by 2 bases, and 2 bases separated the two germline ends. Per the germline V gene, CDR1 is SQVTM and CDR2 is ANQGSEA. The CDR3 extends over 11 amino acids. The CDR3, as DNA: TGCAGCGTTGAAGAACCCTACGAGCAGTACTTC. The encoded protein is CSVEEPYEQYF.

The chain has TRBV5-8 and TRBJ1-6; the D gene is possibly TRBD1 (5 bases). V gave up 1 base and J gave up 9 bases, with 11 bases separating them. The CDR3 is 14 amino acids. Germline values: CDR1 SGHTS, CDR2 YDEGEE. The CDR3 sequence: CASSLRGGGSPLHF. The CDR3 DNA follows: TGTGCCAGCAGCTTGAGGGGAGGTGGTTCACCCCTCCACTTT.

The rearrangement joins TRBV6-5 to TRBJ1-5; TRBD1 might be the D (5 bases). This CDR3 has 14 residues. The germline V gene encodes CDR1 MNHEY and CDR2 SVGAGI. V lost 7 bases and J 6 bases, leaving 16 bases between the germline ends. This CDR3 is CASNVGGGGQPQHF. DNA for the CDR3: TGTGCCAGCAATGTCGGGGGTGGAGGTCAGCCCCAGCATTTT.

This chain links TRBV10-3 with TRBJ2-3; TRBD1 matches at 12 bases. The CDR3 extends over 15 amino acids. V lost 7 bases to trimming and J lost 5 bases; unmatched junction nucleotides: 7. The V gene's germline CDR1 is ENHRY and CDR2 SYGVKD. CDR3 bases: TGTGCCATCACCCGGGACAGGGGGCCGGGAGATACGCAGTATTTT. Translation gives CAITRDRGPGDTQYF.

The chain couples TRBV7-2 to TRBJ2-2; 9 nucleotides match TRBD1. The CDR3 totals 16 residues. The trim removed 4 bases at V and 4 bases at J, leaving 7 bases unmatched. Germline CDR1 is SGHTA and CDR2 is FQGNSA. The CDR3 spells CASSSYRGRVTGELFF. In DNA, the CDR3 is TGTGCCAGCAGCTCTTACAGGGGGCGCGTCACCGGGGAGCTGTTTTTT.

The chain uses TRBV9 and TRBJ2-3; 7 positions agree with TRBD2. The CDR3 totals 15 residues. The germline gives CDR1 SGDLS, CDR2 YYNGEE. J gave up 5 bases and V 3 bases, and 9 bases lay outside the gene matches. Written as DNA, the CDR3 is TGTGCCAGCAGCGCTAGCGGCAGCCGCGTAGATACGCAGTATTTT. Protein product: CASSASGSRVDTQYF.

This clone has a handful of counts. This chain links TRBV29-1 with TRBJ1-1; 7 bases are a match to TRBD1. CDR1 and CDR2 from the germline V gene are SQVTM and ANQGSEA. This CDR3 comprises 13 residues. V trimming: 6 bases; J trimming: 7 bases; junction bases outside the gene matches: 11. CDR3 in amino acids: CSVESRGRVEAFF. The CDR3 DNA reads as TGCAGCGTAGAAAGTAGGGGGCGGGTTGAAGCTTTCTTT.

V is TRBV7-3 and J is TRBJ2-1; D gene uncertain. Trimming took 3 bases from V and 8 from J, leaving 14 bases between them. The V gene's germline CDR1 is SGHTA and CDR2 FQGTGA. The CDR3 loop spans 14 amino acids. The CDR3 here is CASSLRIGSDEQFF. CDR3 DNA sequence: TGTGCCAGCAGCTTGCGGATCGGATCGGATGAGCAGTTCTTC.

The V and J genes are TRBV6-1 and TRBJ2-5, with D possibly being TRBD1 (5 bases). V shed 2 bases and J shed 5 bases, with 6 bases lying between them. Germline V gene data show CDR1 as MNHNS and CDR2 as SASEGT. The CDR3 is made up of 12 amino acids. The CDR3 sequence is CASSESGETQYF. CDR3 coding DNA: TGTGCCAGCAGTGAATCAGGGGAGACCCAGTACTTC.

CDR3 in amino acids: CASSWQGQETQYF. The CDR3 bases are TGTGCCAGCAGCTGGCAGGGTCAAGAGACCCAGTACTTC. This chain connects TRBV7-8 to TRBJ2-5; tentative D call: TRBD1 (5 bases). Germline V CDR1 and CDR2: SGHVS, FQNEAQ. V lost 4 bases to trimming and J lost 2 bases, with 8 bases between them. This CDR3 spans 13 amino acids. The variable domain in full, with the rest retrieved from reference TRBV7-8 and TRBJ2-5, is GAGVSQSPRYKVAKRGQDVALRCDPISGHVSLFWYQQALGQGPEFLTYFQNEAQLDKSGLPSDRFFAERPEGSVSTLKIQRTQQEDSAVYLCASSWQGQETQYFGPGTRLLVL.

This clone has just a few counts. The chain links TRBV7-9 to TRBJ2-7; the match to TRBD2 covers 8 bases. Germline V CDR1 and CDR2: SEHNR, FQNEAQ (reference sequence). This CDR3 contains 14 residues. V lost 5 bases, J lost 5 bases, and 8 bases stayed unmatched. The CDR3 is CASSTTGTSDEQYF. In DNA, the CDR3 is TGTGCCAGCAGCACCACCGGGACTAGTGACGAGCAGTACTTC.

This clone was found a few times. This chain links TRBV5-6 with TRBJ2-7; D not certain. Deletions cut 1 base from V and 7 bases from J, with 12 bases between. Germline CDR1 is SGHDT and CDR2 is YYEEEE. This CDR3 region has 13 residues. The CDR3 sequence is CASSLQSVGEQYF. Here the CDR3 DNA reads TGTGCCAGCAGCTTGCAATCTGTGGGGGAGCAGTACTTC.

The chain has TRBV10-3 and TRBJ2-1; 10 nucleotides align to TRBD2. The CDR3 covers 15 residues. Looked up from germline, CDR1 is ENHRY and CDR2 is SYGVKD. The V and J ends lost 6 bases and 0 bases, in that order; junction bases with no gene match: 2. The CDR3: CAIRPSGSSYNEQFF. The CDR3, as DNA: TGTGCCATCAGACCTAGCGGGAGCTCCTACAATGAGCAGTTCTTC.

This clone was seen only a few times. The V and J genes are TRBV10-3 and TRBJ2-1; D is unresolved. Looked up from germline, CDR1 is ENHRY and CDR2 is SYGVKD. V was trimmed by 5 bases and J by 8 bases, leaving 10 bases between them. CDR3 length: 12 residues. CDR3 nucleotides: TGTGCCATCAGTAAATTAGAGGATGAGCAGTTCTTC. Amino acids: CAISKLEDEQFF.

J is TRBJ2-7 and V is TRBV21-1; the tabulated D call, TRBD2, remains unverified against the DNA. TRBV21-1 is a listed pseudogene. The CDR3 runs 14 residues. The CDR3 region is CASPPRELPYEQYF. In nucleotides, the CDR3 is TGTGCCAGCCCCCCCCGGGAGCTCCCCTACGAGCAGTACTTC.

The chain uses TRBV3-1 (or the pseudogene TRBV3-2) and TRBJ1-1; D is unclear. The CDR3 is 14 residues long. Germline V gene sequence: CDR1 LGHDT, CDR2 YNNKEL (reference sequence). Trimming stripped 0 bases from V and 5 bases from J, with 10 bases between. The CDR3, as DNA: TGTGCCAGCAGCCAAGACTCAGTTAGGACTGAAGCTTTCTTT. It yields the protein CASSQDSVRTEAFF.

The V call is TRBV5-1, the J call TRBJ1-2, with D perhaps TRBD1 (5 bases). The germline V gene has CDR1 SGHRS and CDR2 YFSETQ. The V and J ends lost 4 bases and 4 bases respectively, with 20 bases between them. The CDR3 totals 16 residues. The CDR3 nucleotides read TGCGCCAGCAGCCCCGCATCAGCGGGGGTCGGCTATGGCTACACCTTC. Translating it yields CASSPASAGVGYGYTF.

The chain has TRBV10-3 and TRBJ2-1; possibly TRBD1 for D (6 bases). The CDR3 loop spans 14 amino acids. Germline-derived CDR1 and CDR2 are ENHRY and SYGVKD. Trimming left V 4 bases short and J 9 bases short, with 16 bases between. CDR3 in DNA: TGTGCCATCAGTGCTTCGACAGGTCTAGTTGAGCAGTTCTTC. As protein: CAISASTGLVEQFF.

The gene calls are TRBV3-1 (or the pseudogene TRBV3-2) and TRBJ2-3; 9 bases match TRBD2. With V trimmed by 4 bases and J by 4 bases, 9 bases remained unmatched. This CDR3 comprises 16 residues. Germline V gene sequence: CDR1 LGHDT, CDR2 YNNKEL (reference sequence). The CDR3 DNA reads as TGTGCCAGCAGCCCCCGCGGCGGGGGGGCCTCAGATACGCAGTATTTT. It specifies CASSPRGGGASDTQYF.

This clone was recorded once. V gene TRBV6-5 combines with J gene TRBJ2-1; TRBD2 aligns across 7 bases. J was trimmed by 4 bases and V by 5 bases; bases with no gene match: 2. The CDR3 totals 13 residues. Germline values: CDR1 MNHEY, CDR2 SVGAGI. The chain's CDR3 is CASSLAAYNEQFF. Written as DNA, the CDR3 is TGTGCCAGCAGTCTAGCGGCTTACAATGAGCAGTTCTTC.

CDR3 region: CAITSGLSGTGELFF. Written as DNA, the CDR3 is TGTGCCATCACTAGCGGGTTATCGGGGACCGGGGAGCTGTTTTTT. This chain connects TRBV10-3 to TRBJ2-2; 8 positions agree with TRBD2. The CDR3 is 15 amino acids. Looked up from germline, CDR1 is ENHRY and CDR2 is SYGVKD. V lost 7 bases, J lost 5 bases, and 9 bases stayed unmatched.

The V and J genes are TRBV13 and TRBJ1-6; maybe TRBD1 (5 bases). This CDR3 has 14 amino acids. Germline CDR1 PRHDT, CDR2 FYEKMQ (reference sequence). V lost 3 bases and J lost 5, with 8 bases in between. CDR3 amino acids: CASSLRGDNSPLHF. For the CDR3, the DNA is TGTGCCAGCAGCTTGAGGGGTGATAATTCACCCCTCCACTTT.

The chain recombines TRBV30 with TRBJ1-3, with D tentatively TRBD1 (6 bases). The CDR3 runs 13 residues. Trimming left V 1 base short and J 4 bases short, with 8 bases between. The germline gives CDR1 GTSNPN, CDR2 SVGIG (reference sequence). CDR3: CAWSGGGGNTIYF. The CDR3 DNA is TGTGCCTGGAGTGGTGGGGGCGGAAACACCATATATTTT.